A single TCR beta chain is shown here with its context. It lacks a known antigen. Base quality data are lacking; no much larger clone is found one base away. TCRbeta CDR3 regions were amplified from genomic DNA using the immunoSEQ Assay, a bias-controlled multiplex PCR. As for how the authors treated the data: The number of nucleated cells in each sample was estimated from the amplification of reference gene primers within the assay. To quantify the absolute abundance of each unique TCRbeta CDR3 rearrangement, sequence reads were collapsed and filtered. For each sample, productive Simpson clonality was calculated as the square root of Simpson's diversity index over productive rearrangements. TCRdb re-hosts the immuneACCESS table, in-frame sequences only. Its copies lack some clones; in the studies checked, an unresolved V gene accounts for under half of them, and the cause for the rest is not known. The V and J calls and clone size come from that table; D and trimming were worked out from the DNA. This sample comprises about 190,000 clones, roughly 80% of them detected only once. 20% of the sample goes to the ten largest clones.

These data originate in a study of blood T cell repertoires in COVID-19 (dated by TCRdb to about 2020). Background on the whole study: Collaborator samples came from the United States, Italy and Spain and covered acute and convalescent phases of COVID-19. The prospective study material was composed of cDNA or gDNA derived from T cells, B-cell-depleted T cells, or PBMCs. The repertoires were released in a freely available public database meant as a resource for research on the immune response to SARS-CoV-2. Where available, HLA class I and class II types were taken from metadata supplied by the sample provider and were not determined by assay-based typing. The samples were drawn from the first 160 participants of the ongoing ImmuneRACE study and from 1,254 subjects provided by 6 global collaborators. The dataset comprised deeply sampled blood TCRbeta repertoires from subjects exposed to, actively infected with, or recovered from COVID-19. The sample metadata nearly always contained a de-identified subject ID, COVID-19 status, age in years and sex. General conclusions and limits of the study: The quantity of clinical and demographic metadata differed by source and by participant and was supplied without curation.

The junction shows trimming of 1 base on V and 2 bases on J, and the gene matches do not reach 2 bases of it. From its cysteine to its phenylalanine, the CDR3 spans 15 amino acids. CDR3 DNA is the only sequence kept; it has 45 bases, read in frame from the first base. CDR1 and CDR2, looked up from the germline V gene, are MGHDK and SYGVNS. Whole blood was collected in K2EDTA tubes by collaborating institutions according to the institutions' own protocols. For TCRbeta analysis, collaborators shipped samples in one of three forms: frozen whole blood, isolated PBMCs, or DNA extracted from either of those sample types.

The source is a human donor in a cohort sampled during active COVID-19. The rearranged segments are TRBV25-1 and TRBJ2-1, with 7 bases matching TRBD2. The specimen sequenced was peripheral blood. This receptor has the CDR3 CASSESSGTYNEQFF. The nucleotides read TGTGCCAGCAGTGAATCTAGCGGAACCTACAATGAGCAGTTCTTC. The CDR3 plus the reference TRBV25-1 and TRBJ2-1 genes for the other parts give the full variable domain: EADIYQTPRYLVIGTGKKITLECSQTMGHDKMYWYQQDPGMELHLIHYSYGVNSTEKGDLSSESTVSRIRTEHFPLTLESARPSHTSQYLCASSESSGTYNEQFFGPGTRLTVL.